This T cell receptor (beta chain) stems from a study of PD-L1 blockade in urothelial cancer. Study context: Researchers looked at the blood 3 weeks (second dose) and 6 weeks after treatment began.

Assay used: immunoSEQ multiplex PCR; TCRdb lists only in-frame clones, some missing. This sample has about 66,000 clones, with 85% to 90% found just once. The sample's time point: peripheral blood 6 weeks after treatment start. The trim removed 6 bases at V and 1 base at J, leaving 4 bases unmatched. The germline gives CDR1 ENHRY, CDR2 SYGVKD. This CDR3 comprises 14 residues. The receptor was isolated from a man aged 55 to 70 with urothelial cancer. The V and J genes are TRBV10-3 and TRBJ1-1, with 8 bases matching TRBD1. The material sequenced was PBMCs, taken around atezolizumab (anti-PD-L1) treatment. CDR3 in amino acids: CAIRIDRGNTEAFF. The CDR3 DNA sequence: TGTGCCATCAGGATAGACAGGGGGAACACTGAAGCTTTCTTT.